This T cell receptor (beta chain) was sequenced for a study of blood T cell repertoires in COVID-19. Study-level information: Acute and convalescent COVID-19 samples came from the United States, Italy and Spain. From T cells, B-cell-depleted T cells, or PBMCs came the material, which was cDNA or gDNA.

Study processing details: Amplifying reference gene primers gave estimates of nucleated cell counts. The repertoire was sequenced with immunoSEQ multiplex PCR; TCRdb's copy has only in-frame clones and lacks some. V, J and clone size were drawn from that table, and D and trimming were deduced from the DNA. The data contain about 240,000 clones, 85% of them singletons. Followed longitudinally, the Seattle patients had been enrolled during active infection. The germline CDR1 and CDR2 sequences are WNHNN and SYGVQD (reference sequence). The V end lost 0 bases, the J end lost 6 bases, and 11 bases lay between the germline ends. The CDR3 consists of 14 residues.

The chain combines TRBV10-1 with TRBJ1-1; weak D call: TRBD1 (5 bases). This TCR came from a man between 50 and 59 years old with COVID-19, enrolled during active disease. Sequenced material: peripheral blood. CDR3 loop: CASSESRGSAEAFF. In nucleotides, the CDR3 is TGCGCCAGCAGTGAGTCTAGGGGTTCCGCTGAAGCTTTCTTT.